One sample yielded the 29 T cell receptor beta chains listed below, sequenced in a study of T cell clonality in common variable immunodeficiency. Sequencing used immunoSEQ multiplex PCR; TCRdb keeps in-frame clones, though not all of them. The sample is made up of about 31,000 clones, none counted only once. Sequencing used peripheral blood mononuclear cells. The receptors come from a person between 18 and 75 years old in good health.

This clone occurred a few times. The read halts 3 residues ahead of the CDR3 end, with the missing end drawn from the germline J gene. The same CDR3 is also encoded by other DNA sequences in this sample. The chain uses TRBV5-8 and TRBJ2-7, with D unresolved. Germline V lookup: CDR1 SGHTS, CDR2 YDEGEE. V was cut by 2 bases and J by 0 bases, with 12 bases left in between. This CDR3 spans 15 amino acids. The DNA read from the CDR3 is TGTGCCAGCAGCTTAGGAGTCAGGAGCTCCTACGAG. Translation gives CASSLGVRSSYE. The full CDR3 is CASSLGVRSSYEQYF. Drawing the rest from reference TRBV5-8 and TRBJ2-7, the complete variable domain is EAGVTQSPTHLIKTRGQQATLRCSPISGHTSVYWYQQALGLGLQFLLWYDEGEERNRGNFPPRFSGRQFPNYSSELNVNALELEDSALYLCASSLGVRSSYEQYFGPGTRLTVT.

This clone was detected a few times. The read falls 3 residues short of the CDR3 end, and the missing part is taken from the germline J gene. This chain uses TRBV30 with TRBJ1-2; no reliable D call. The CDR3 has 15 amino acids. CDR1 and CDR2 from the germline V gene are GTSNPN and SVGIG (reference sequence). CDR3 DNA, as far as it was read: TGTGCCTGGAGTATCCTAGCGGTAAGCACAGATACC. This sequence encodes CAWSILAVSTDT. The complete CDR3 protein is CAWSILAVSTDTYTF.

This clone was observed at least ten times. The CDR3 protein is CASSQEDPRGAVTEAFF. CDR3 DNA (partial): TGCGCCAGCAGCCAAGAAGACCCCCGGGGGGCAGTTACTGAA. The gene calls are TRBV4-1 and TRBJ1-1; a weak D match, TRBD1 (6 bases). From the germline J gene comes the end of the CDR3, since the read stops 3 residues before it. The CDR3 is made up of 17 amino acids. Trimming took 0 bases from V and 5 from J, leaving 19 bases between them. CDR1 MGHRA and CDR2 YSYEKL come from the germline V gene.

This clone was recorded at least ten times. The CDR3 is cut off 3 residues early in the read; its end comes from the germline J gene. This chain connects TRBV2 to TRBJ2-1, with TRBD2 as a possible D gene (6 bases). Germline assignment: CDR1 SNHLY and CDR2 FYNNEI. The ends were cut back, 5 bases at V and 3 bases at J, with 14 bases in the middle. This CDR3 is built from 15 residues. CDR3 region: CASSRLDAIYNEQFF. The CDR3 DNA, read in part, is TGTGCCAGCAGTCGACTAGATGCTATCTACAATGAG.

This clone was recorded a few times. The read stops 3 residues short of the end of the CDR3; the missing end is completed from the germline J gene. The chain joins TRBV7-9 to TRBJ1-2; TRBD1 is a possible D gene (6 bases). This CDR3 has 12 residues. In germline, CDR1 is SEHNR, CDR2 FQNEAQ (reference sequence). V lost 8 bases and J 4 bases, leaving 11 bases between the germline ends. The CDR3: CASARGAYGYTF. Partial CDR3 DNA: TGTGCCAGCGCCCGGGGGGCCTATGGC. Full variable domain (outside the CDR3, taken from reference TRBV7-9 and TRBJ1-2): DTGVSQNPRHKITKRGQNVTFRCDPISEHNRLYWYRQTLGQGPEFLTYFQNEAQLEKSRLLSDRFSAERPKGSFSTLEIQRTEQGDSAMYLCASARGAYGYTFGSGTRLTVV.

As regards this clone: The read ends 3 residues early relative to the CDR3; the germline J gene fills the gap. V and J are TRBV5-6 and TRBJ1-4; 10 bases map to TRBD1. Germline V gene data show CDR1 as SGHDT and CDR2 as YYEEEE. J was trimmed by 8 bases and V by 4 bases; bases with no gene match: 5. The CDR3 spans 14 residues. The CDR3 loop reads CASSGTGAGEKLFF. CDR3 bases read: TGTGCCAGCAGCGGGACAGGGGCTGGGGAAAAA.

This clone was seen many times. The read comes to an end 3 residues before the CDR3 does, leaving the germline J gene to fill in the end. The V call is TRBV20-1, the J call TRBJ2-7, with TRBD1 matching 10 bases. The germline gives CDR1 DFQATT, CDR2 SNEGSKA (reference sequence). The length of the CDR3 is 12 residues. The CDR3 bases that were read are TGCAGCGGGACAGGGGAATCCTACGAG. Translation gives CSGTGESYE. The entire CDR3 sequence reads CSGTGESYEQYF.

The table lists this clone with a few counts. The CDR3 goes on 3 residues after the read ends, and that part is filled in from the germline J gene. The chain has TRBV6-1 and TRBJ1-2; no clear D gene. Germline V gene lookup returns CDR1 MNHNS and CDR2 SASEGT. This CDR3 region has 14 residues. This CDR3 reads CASSELPSSYDYTF. The sequenced CDR3 bases are TGTGCCAGCAGTGAACTGCCTTCCTCCTACGAC.

This clone showed up many times. The read ends 3 residues early relative to the CDR3; the germline J gene fills the gap. V gene TRBV5-4 combines with J gene TRBJ2-5; 10 nucleotides align to TRBD1. Per germline, CDR1 SGHNT and CDR2 YYREEE (reference sequence). Unmatched junction bases numbered 5, after V lost 4 bases and J lost 5 bases. The CDR3 length is 14 residues. CDR3 residues: CASSEGQGLETQYF. The part of the CDR3 DNA that was read is TGTGCCAGCAGCGAGGGACAGGGGTTGGAGACC.

This clone was counted many times. CDR3 in amino acids: CASSLLANEQYF. The sequenced part of the CDR3 DNA is TGTGCCAGCAGCTTGCTAGCGAACGAG. The V and J genes are TRBV7-9 and TRBJ2-7; D is perhaps TRBD2 (6 bases). The CDR3 goes on 3 residues after the read ends, and that part is filled in from the germline J gene. The germline V gene encodes CDR1 SEHNR and CDR2 FQNEAQ (reference sequence). Trimming stripped 3 bases from V and 5 bases from J, with 8 bases between. The CDR3 covers 12 residues.

This clone was seen repeatedly, ten times or more. The sequenced fragment ends 3 residues before the CDR3 boundary, so the rest is inferred from the germline J gene. The chain links TRBV2 to TRBJ2-2; either TRBD1 or TRBD2 may fit D (5 bases each). Trimming stripped 8 bases from V and 1 base from J, with 11 bases between. Germline CDR1 SNHLY, CDR2 FYNNEI. CDR3 size: 14 residues. The CDR3 bases that were read are TGTGCCAGCGGAGTGAGGGGGAACACCGGGGAG. This translates into CASGVRGNTGE. The CDR3 in full is CASGVRGNTGELFF.

In this sample, this clone turned up many times. The read terminates 3 residues before the CDR3 end, so the remaining end is supplied by the germline J gene. This chain joins TRBV7-2 and TRBJ1-1; weak D call: TRBD1 (5 bases). The germline CDR1 and CDR2 sequences are SGHTA and FQGNSA. The CDR3 contains 14 residues. The DNA read from the CDR3 is TGTGCCAGCAGCTTAGCCGACAGCGTCGGGGAA. This translates into CASSLADSVGE. The complete CDR3 sequence is CASSLADSVGEAFF. The full variable domain, completed using reference TRBV7-2 and TRBJ1-1, is GAGVSQSPSNKVTEKGKDVELRCDPISGHTALYWYRQSLGQGLEFLIYFQGNSAPDKSGLPSDRFSAERTGGSVSTLTIQRTQQEDSAVYLCASSLADSVGEAFFGQGTRLTVV.

In regard to this clone: A much larger clonotype is one base distant, so this may be a read error. CDR3 loop: CAWSVLKTPGETQYF. The CDR3 DNA, read in part, is TGTGCCTGGAGTGTACTTAAGACTCCCGGGGAGACG. This sequence joins TRBV30 and TRBJ2-3; a possible D gene is TRBD2 (5 bases). With the read ending 3 residues before the CDR3 end, the germline J gene is used to fill in that end. The CDR3 has 15 residues. Germline CDR1 and CDR2: GTSNPN and SVGIG (reference sequence).

Many counts were recorded for this clone. The read ends 3 residues early relative to the CDR3; the germline J gene fills the gap. This chain joins TRBV6-1 and TRBJ1-1; 7 bases are a match to TRBD1. The CDR3 consists of 13 residues. Germline assignment: CDR1 MNHNS and CDR2 SASEGT. CDR3 in amino acids: CASSGSRQGAAFF. The sequenced part of the CDR3 DNA is TGTGCCAGCAGTGGCAGCCGACAGGGAGCG.

Many counts were recorded for this clone. The CDR3 here is CAWSPLRTGGVETQYF. The covered CDR3 bases are TGTGCCTGGAGTCCCCTAAGGACAGGGGGCGTAGAGACC. The rearrangement links TRBV30 to TRBJ2-5; 11 nucleotides agree with TRBD1. The read ends 3 residues shy of where the CDR3 ends; the end is completed using the germline J gene. The CDR3 contains 16 residues. Trimming removed 2 bases from V and 4 bases from J; junction bases left unmatched: 9. Germline loops: CDR1 GTSNPN, CDR2 SVGIG (reference sequence). The whole variable domain, remainder taken from reference TRBV30 and TRBJ2-5, is SQTIHQWPATLVQPVGSPLSLECTVEGTSNPNLYWYRQAAGRGLQLLFYSVGIGQISSEVPQNLSASRPQDRQFILSSKKLLLSDSGFYLCAWSPLRTGGVETQYFGPGTRLLVL.

This clone was seen at least ten times. The read ends 3 residues early relative to the CDR3; the germline J gene fills the gap. The chain combines TRBV20-1 with TRBJ1-2; the D is unclear. The CDR3 is made up of 12 amino acids. Trimming stripped 6 bases from V and 1 base from J, with 9 bases between. CDR1 and CDR2 (germline): DFQATT, SNEGSKA (reference sequence). CDR3 sequence reads: CSAGSFNYGYTF. The sequenced CDR3 bases are TGCAGTGCAGGGTCTTTTAACTATGGC.

This clone was seen a handful of times. The CDR3 extends 3 residues past the end of the read, so its final part is completed from the germline J gene. The V gene is TRBV19, the J gene TRBJ1-2, with D possibly matching TRBD1 (5 bases). The CDR3 extends over 15 amino acids. Germline V gene data show CDR1 as LNHDA and CDR2 as SQIVND (reference sequence). The CDR3 here is CASSPGTHSYNDYTF. Partial CDR3 DNA: TGTGCCAGTAGTCCGGGGACTCACTCCTACAATGAC.

This clone was observed at least ten times. The read ends 3 residues early relative to the CDR3; the germline J gene fills the gap. The chain carries TRBV7-9 and TRBJ2-5, with 10 bases that match TRBD2. V lost 4 bases, J lost 0 bases, and 2 bases stayed unmatched. There are 15 residues in the CDR3. Germline CDR1 is SEHNR and CDR2 is FQNEAQ (reference sequence). CDR3 DNA, as far as it was read: TGTGCCAGCAGCTCTGGACTAGCGGACCAAGAGACC. Translating it yields CASSSGLADQET. The full-length CDR3 reads as CASSSGLADQETQYF.

This clone was recorded at least ten times. With the read ending 3 residues before the CDR3 end, the germline J gene is used to fill in that end. The J gene is TRBJ1-2, the V gene TRBV5-1, with 7 bases aligning to TRBD1. With V trimmed by 4 bases and J by 5 bases, 20 bases remained unmatched. Germline V lookup: CDR1 SGHRS, CDR2 YFSETQ. The CDR3 has 18 amino acids. The CDR3 sequence is CASSPVTGRGLRVYGYTF. Partial CDR3 DNA: TGCGCCAGCAGCCCAGTGACAGGGCGGGGTTTAAGAGTGTATGGC.

Comment on this clone: A far more abundant clone sits one base away, making this likely a read error. The CDR3 end lies 3 residues beyond the end of the read and is filled in from the germline J gene. This sequence joins TRBV6-4 and TRBJ2-2; 8 bases line up with TRBD1. V shed 4 bases, J shed 6 bases, and the junction held 16 bases outside the gene matches. The CDR3 runs to 18 residues. Germline V gene lookup returns CDR1 MRHNA and CDR2 SNTAGT. The CDR3 is CASSASDSPGGASGELFF. The DNA read from the CDR3 is TGTGCCAGCAGTGCCTCAGATTCGCCAGGGGGCGCGTCCGGGGAG.

This clone came up many times. The CDR3 bases that were read are TGTGCCACCAGTTCCGTCACAGATACG. Translated, it gives CATSSVTDT. The complete CDR3 reads CATSSVTDTQYF. The chain joins TRBV24-1 to TRBJ2-3; D is undetermined. The read ends 3 residues early relative to the CDR3; the germline J gene fills the gap. V shed 6 bases and J shed 2 bases, with 5 bases lying between them. The CDR3 runs 12 residues. Germline lookup yields CDR1 KGHDR and CDR2 SFDVKD.

Regarding this clone: The read ends 3 residues before the CDR3 terminus; that terminus is restored from the germline J gene. The gene calls are TRBV6-4 and TRBJ1-4; D uncertain. The CDR3 is 14 residues long. CDR1 and CDR2 (germline): MRHNA, SNTAGT. Incomplete CDR3 DNA: TGTGCCAGCAGTCCCAGTGCCAATAATTCACCA. Translation gives CASSPSANNSP. The whole CDR3 region reads CASSPSANNSPLFF.

A word on this clone: This likely reflects a read error, since a far larger clone is one base away. The read ends 3 residues early relative to the CDR3; the germline J gene fills the gap. The chain employs TRBV6-2 or TRBV6-3 and TRBJ1-1; the D gene is possibly TRBD1 (5 bases). The CDR3 has 17 residues. Germline lookup yields CDR1 MNHEY and CDR2 SVGEGT. The V end lost 7 bases, the J end lost 0 bases, and 21 bases lay between the germline ends. CDR3 protein: CASIFIFKGEMNTEAFF. The sequenced part of the CDR3 DNA is TGTGCCAGCATATTTATTTTTAAAGGGGAGATGAACACTGAA.

This clone was observed at least ten times. The read halts 3 residues ahead of the CDR3 end, with the missing end drawn from the germline J gene. V gene TRBV30 combines with J gene TRBJ2-3, with 8 bases aligning to TRBD1. This CDR3 is built from 12 residues. CDR1 is GTSNPN and CDR2 is SVGIG in the germline V gene (reference sequence). With 6 bases clipped from V and 1 base from J, the junction kept 0 bases outside the gene matches. The sequenced part of the CDR3 DNA is TGTGCCTGCAGGGGGCGCACAGATACG. It specifies CACRGRTDT. The full-length CDR3 reads as CACRGRTDTQYF.

This clone was detected many times. Read coverage stops 3 residues before the CDR3 terminus; the germline J gene supplies the remainder. The chain is built from TRBV7-2 and TRBJ2-1, with no clear D. Trimming took off 1 base at V and 4 bases at J, with 5 bases between the two ends. The CDR3 loop spans 13 amino acids. From germline, CDR1 is SGHTA and CDR2 FQGNSA. Partial CDR3 DNA: TGTGCCAGCAGCTTAGGTAAATACAATGAG. Amino acids: CASSLGKYNE. The full CDR3 protein is CASSLGKYNEQFF.

This clone was observed many times. The part of the CDR3 DNA that was read is TGCAGCGTGGAGGGTTCAGGGGCCAACGTC. As protein: CSVEGSGANV. Given in full, the CDR3 is CSVEGSGANVLTF. J is TRBJ2-6 and V is TRBV29-1; the D gene is possibly TRBD2 (6 bases). The read ends 3 residues before the CDR3 terminus; that terminus is restored from the germline J gene. The CDR3 contains 13 residues. Deletions cut 6 bases from V and 4 bases from J, with 10 bases between. The germline CDR1 and CDR2 sequences are SQVTM and ANQGSEA.

This clone appeared many times. The read ends 3 residues before the CDR3 terminus; that terminus is restored from the germline J gene. The genes are TRBV20-1 and TRBJ2-6; 11 nucleotides line up with TRBD2. The CDR3 sequence is 16 residues long. After removal of 8 bases from V and 3 bases from J, the junction contained 9 bases not matched to a gene. Per germline, CDR1 DFQATT and CDR2 SNEGSKA (reference sequence). Incomplete CDR3 DNA: TGCAGTTCCTATAGCGGGAGGGCCTATGGGGCCAACGTC. Translating gives CSSYSGRAYGANV. The whole CDR3 sequence reads CSSYSGRAYGANVLTF.

Ten or more counts support this clone. The CDR3 end falls 3 residues outside the read, so it is completed with the germline J gene. This sequence joins TRBV6-2 or TRBV6-3 and TRBJ1-1; TRBD1 matches at 8 bases. Per germline, CDR1 MNHEY and CDR2 SVGEGT. V was clipped by 4 bases and J by 2 bases; unmatched bases: 3. This CDR3 has 14 amino acids. Incomplete CDR3 DNA: TGTGCCAGCAGTTCTGGACAGGGCAACACTGAA. The encoded protein is CASSSGQGNTE. In full, the CDR3 is CASSSGQGNTEAFF.

This clone was seen many times. The read halts 3 residues ahead of the CDR3 end, with the missing end drawn from the germline J gene. The chain joins TRBV20-1 to TRBJ2-7; 7 bases match TRBD1. The J segment lost 6 bases and the V segment lost 8 bases, leaving 13 bases of the junction unmatched. The CDR3 loop spans 13 amino acids. Germline V gives CDR1 DFQATT, CDR2 SNEGSKA (reference sequence). CDR3 bases read: TGCAGTACAGCGGACAGGAAAGCCGGCGAG. Protein sequence: CSTADRKAGE. The full CDR3 sequence reads CSTADRKAGEQYF.